This T cell receptor (beta chain) was retrieved from a study of shared clonotypes between healthy human individuals. Study as a whole: Donors were a couple of women and a few men aged 18 to 49.

The study, taken as a whole, reports: At large depth, rarefaction still showed sorted-subset sequencing to be incomplete.

On sorted subsets, replicate PCRs used roughly 190 ng DNA, or 27,000 or so T cell genomes. Here immunoSEQ multiplex PCR was the method, and the copy in TCRdb shows in-frame clones only, minus some. The table shows about 1 million clones, with 60% to 80% occurring only once. On this clone itself: Its specificity is not known.

The CDR3 has 14 residues. Looked up from germline, CDR1 is SGHTA and CDR2 is FQGNSA. Trimming pared 7 bases from V and 5 bases from J, leaving 17 bases between. Material: memory CD4+ T cells sorted from blood. Regarding subset: CD45RA-negative fraction. The TCR originated in a young man in good health. This rearrangement joins TRBV7-2 to TRBJ1-1; TRBD1 is a possible D gene (6 bases). CDR3 DNA: TGTGCCAGCACCCTTAAGGGGGGAAGGACTGAAGCTTTCTTT. Translating it yields CASTLKGGRTEAFF.